The entry that follows covers one TCR beta chain sequence. The antigen is not known. After removal of 5 bases from V and 4 bases from J, the junction contained 13 bases not matched to a gene. The CDR3 has 17 amino acids. The germline gives CDR1 SGHTA, CDR2 FQGNSA. This record belongs to a study of blood T cells in healthy people across ages. Study-level background: About one barcoded beta molecule was captured per two T cells (by template switching). Whole-study results and caveats: Naive CD4+ cells and diversity were both higher in long-lived donors than in aged donors. Estimated diversity that came from one million T cells was considered an underestimate.

Combining a sample-barcoded 5' primer with a J-beta primer mix, a second PCR ran for roughly 6 to 11 cycles. TCRdb processed the 5' RACE reads anew with MiXCR; each CDR3 protein has one entry. The sample contains about 730,000 distinct CDR3 sequences, around 40% of which appear only once. This receptor was identified in a woman aged 55-69 years in good health. The gene calls are TRBV7-2 and TRBJ2-2, with 7 bases matching TRBD2. Sequencing was done on a sample of blood. For the CDR3, the DNA is TGTGCCAGCAGCCTGAAGGTGGGAGGGCGGGGCACCGGGGAGCTGTTTTTT. Protein product: CASSLKVGGRGTGELFF.